This TCR beta chain was found in a study of T-cell memory formation after mild COVID-19. A 5'RACE reaction primed in the constant segment made cDNA libraries of TCR alpha and TCR beta, and these carried sample barcodes and UMIs. TCRdb re-analysed the 5' RACE reads in MiXCR, keeping a single row per CDR3 protein. Seen here are around 470,000 distinct CDR3 sequences, 15% to 20% observed once, and the top ten hold 7.5% to 9.5%. Of note for this clonotype: What it binds is not known.

Study-wide results and caveats: Day 15 to 85 contractors were CD4/CD8 balanced; later expanders leaned CD4+. The finding that pre-infection memory included some responding clones suggested that cross-reactive memory joined.

This TCR was sampled from an adult woman who had mild COVID-19 (a few samples of this study predate the infection). Cell type and time point are not known. What was sequenced was PBMCs or a T cell subset sorted from them (not recorded which).

CDR3 protein: CASARGRGNIQYF. Written as DNA, the CDR3 is TGTGCCAGCGCCCGGGGTCGGGGAAACATTCAGTACTTC. V usage is TRBV21-1 and J usage is TRBJ2-4; TRBD1, as called in the table, went unchecked against the DNA. TRBV21-1 is deemed a pseudogene. This CDR3 region has 13 residues.